This T cell receptor (beta chain) was documented in a study of blood T cell repertoires in COVID-19. In the study overall: Samples came from the United States, Italy and Spain, spanning acute and convalescent COVID-19. The analysed material was cDNA or gDNA that came from T cells, B-cell-depleted T cells, or PBMCs.

The germline CDR1 and CDR2 sequences are ENHRY and SYGVKD. Trimming cost V 4 bases and J 0 bases, with 10 bases left between them. The length of the CDR3 is 15 residues. Study processing details: Amplification of reference gene primers was used by the study to estimate nucleated cell counts. TCRdb keeps only in-frame clones here, not all; method: immunoSEQ multiplex PCR. Clone size and V and J calls were adopted from that table, with D and trimming inferred from the DNA. The sample consists of approximately 100,000 clones, 90% to 95% of them appearing once. The material sequenced was peripheral blood. The clonotype comes from a man between 50 and 59 years old with acute or convalescent COVID-19. The genes are TRBV10-3 and TRBJ2-1; possibly TRBD2 for D (5 bases). CDR3 DNA sequence: TGTGCCATCAGTGGGGCGGACTCCTCCTACAATGAGCAGTTCTTC. It codes for CAISGADSSYNEQFF.